These T cell receptor beta chains were read from a single sample in a study of T cells after yellow fever vaccination. TCRdb re-called the 5' RACE reads through MiXCR, storing one row per CDR3 protein. Of around 360,000 distinct CDR3 sequences listed, 11% are singletons. The sequencing used PBMCs, collected on the day of the first yellow fever vaccination. These receptors were taken from a man between 18 and 29 years old who received the YFV17D yellow fever vaccine. Both conserved end residues are part of each CDR3. A D gene is named only where the DNA matches it firmly. Not every row has a clone size; where given, it reads once, few, many or a size class.

size,V,D,J,DNA,CDR3
few,TRBV5-1,TRBD1,TRBJ1-5,TGCGCCAGCAGACCAGGGGGCGAAAATCAGCCCCAGCATTTT,CASRPGGENQPQHF
few,TRBV5-1,TRBD1,TRBJ1-4,TGCGCCAGCAGCACGCGGACAGGGGGGAATGAAAAACTGTTTTTT,CASSTRTGGNEKLFF
NA,TRBV4-3,TRBD2,TRBJ2-5,TGCGCCAGCAGCCAAGTTACCGTGGGAGCGGGGGAGACCCAGTACTTC,CASSQVTVGAGETQYF
few,TRBV10-1,NA,TRBJ2-2,TGCGCCAGCAGTTCACCGACGGAGGGGAACACCGGGGAGCTGTTTTTT,CASSSPTEGNTGELFF
many,TRBV5-5,NA,TRBJ2-5,TGTGCCAGCAGCAACGGACTACAGGACCAAGAGACCCAGTACTTC,CASSNGLQDQETQYF
NA,TRBV20-1,NA,TRBJ2-3,TGCAGTGTATCCGGGGAACAAGATACGCAGTATTTT,CSVSGEQDTQYF
NA,TRBV5-1,NA,TRBJ1-6,TGCGCCAGAGACGGACCGTTAGAATCACCCCTCCACTTT,CARDGPLESPLHF
few,TRBV6-6,NA,TRBJ2-3,TGTGCCAGCAGTCCTGGTGTCGATACGCAGTATTTT,CASSPGVDTQYF
few,TRBV28,NA,TRBJ2-5,TGTGCCAGCTATCCTGGGACCGTAAAAGAGACCCAGTACTTC,CASYPGTVKETQYF
few,TRBV6-1,NA,TRBJ1-1,TGTGCCAGCTCGGGGGGGGGATGGGACACTGAAGCTTTCTTT,CASSGGGWDTEAFF
NA,TRBV20-1,TRBD2,TRBJ2-3,TGCAGTGCGACCCCCCCAGGACTAGCGGGGTATACGCAGTATTTT,CSATPPGLAGYTQYF
NA,TRBV10-2,NA,TRBJ1-1,TGCGCCAGCAGTTCATTCTCCACTGAAGCTTTCTTT,CASSSFSTEAFF
NA,TRBV12-3/TRBV12-4,NA,TRBJ1-1,TGTGCCAGCAGTAGGGCCGTCATGAACACTGAAGCTTTCTTT,CASSRAVMNTEAFF
NA,TRBV28,NA,TRBJ2-1,TGTGCCAGCATGCAGGTATACAATGAGCAGTTCTTC,CASMQVYNEQFF
NA,TRBV2,TRBD1,TRBJ1-2,TGTGCCAGCATGGGACAGAACTATGGCTACACCTTC,CASMGQNYGYTF